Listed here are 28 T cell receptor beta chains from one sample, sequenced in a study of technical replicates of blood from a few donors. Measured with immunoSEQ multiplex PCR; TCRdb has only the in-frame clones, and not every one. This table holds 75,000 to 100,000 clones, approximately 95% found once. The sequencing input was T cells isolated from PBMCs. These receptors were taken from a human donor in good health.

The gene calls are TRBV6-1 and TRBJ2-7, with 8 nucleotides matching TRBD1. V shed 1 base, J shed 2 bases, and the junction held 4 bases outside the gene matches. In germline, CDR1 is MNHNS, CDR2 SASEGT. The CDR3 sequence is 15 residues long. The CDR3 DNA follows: TGTGCCAGCAGTGAAGAAAACAGGGGGACCTACGAGCAGTACTTC. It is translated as CASSEENRGTYEQYF.

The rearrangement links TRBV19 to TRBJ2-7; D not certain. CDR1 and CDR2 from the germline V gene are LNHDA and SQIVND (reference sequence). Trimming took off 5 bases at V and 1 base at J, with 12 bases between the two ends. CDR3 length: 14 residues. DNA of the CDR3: TGTGCCAGTAGTCCCTCAGGTTATTCCTACGAGCAGTACTTC. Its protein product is CASSPSGYSYEQYF. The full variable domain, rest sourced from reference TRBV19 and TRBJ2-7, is DGGITQSPKYLFRKEGQNVTLSCEQNLNHDAMYWYRQDPGQGLRLIYYSQIVNDFQKGDIAEGYSVSREKKESFPLTVTSAQKNPTAFYLCASSPSGYSYEQYFGPGTRLTVT.

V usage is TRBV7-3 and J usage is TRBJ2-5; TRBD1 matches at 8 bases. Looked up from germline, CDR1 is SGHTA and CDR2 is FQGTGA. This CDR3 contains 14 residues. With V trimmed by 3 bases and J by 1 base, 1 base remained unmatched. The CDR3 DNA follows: TGTGCCAGCAGCTTCACAGGGGGCCAAGAGACCCAGTACTTC. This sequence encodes CASSFTGGQETQYF.

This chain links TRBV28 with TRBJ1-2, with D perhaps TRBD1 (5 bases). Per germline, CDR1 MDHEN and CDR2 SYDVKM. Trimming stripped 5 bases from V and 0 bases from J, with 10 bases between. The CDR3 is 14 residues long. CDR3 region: CASSGGLANYGYTF. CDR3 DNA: TGTGCCAGCAGTGGGGGGTTAGCTAACTATGGCTACACCTTC.

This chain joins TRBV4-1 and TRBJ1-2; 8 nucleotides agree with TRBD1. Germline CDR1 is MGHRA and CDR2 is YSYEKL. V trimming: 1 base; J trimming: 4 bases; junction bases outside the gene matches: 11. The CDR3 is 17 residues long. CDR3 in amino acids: CASSQVTGEVSGYGYTF. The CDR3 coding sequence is TGCGCCAGCAGCCAAGTGACAGGGGAAGTAAGTGGCTATGGCTACACCTTC.

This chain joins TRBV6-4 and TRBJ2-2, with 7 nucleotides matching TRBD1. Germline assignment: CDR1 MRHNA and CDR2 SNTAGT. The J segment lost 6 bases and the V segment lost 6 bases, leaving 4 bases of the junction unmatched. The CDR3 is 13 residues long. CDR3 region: CASRGQLAGELFF. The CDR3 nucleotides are TGTGCCAGCAGGGGACAGCTAGCCGGGGAGCTGTTTTTT.

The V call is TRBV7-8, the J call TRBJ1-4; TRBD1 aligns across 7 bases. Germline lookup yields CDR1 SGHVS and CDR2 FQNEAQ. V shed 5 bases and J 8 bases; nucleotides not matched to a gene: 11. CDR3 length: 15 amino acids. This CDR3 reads CASSRVSGGIEKLFF. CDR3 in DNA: TGTGCCAGCAGCCGAGTTTCAGGGGGAATAGAAAAACTGTTTTTT.

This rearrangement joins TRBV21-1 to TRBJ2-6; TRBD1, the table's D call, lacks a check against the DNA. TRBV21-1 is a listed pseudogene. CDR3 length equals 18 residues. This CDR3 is CASSKGGDRGPGANVLTF. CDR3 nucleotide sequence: TGTGCCAGCAGCAAAGGAGGGGACAGGGGGCCCGGGGCCAACGTCCTGACTTTC.

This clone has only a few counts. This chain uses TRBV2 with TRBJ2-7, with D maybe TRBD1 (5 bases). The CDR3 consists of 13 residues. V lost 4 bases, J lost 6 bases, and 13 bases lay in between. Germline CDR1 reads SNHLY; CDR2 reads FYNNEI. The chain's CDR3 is CASSVDSNPEQYF. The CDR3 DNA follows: TGTGCCAGCAGTGTTGACAGTAACCCCGAGCAGTACTTC.

CDR3 region: CASSQETSSQGAVYEQYF. The CDR3 nucleotides are TGCGCCAGCAGCCAAGAAACTAGCTCCCAGGGGGCAGTATACGAGCAGTACTTC. The chain combines TRBV4-1 with TRBJ2-7, with 8 bases that match TRBD1. Germline lookup yields CDR1 MGHRA and CDR2 YSYEKL. V gave up 0 bases and J gave up 4 bases; unmatched junction bases: 14. CDR3 length equals 18 residues.

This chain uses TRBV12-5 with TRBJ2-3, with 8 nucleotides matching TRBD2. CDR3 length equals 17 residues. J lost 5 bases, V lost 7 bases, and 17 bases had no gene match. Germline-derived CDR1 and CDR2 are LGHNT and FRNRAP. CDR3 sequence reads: CASAFGLGAGGRDTQYF. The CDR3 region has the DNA TGTGCTAGTGCCTTTGGGCTTGGGGCGGGAGGTCGAGATACGCAGTATTTT.

The CDR3 reads CASSLSEGAITGELFF. The CDR3 DNA reads TGTGCCAGCAGTTTATCCGAGGGGGCGATCACCGGGGAGCTGTTTTTT. The chain is built from TRBV28 and TRBJ2-2; TRBD1 aligns across 7 bases. The CDR3 runs 16 residues. Trimming removed 1 base from V and 4 bases from J; junction bases left unmatched: 6. The germline gives CDR1 MDHEN, CDR2 SYDVKM.

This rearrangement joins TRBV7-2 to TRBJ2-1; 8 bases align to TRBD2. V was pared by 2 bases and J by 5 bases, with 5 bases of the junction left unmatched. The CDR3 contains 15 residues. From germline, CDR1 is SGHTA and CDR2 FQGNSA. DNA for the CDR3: TGTGCCAGCAGCTTACGAACTAGCGGTAACAATGAGCAGTTCTTC. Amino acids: CASSLRTSGNNEQFF. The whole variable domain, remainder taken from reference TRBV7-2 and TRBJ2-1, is GAGVSQSPSNKVTEKGKDVELRCDPISGHTALYWYRQSLGQGLEFLIYFQGNSAPDKSGLPSDRFSAERTGGSVSTLTIQRTQQEDSAVYLCASSLRTSGNNEQFFGPGTRLTVL.

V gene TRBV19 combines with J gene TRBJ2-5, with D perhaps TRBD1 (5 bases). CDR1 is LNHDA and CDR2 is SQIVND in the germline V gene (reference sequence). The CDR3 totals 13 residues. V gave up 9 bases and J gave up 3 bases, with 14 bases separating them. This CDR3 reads CASLLGREETQYF. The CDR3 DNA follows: TGTGCCAGCTTATTAGGCAGGGAAGAGACCCAGTACTTC.

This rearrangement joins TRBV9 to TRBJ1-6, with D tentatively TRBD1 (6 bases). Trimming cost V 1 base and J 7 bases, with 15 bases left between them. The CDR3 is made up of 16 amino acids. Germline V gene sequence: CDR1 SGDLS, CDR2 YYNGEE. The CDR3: CASSVSFSGVNSPLHF. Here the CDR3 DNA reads TGTGCCAGCAGCGTATCATTTTCAGGGGTCAATTCACCCCTCCACTTT.

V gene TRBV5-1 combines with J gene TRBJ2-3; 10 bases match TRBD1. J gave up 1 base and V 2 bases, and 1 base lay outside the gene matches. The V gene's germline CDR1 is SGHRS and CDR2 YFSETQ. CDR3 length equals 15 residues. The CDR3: CASSFGTGGTDTQYF. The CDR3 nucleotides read TGCGCCAGCAGCTTCGGGACAGGGGGCACAGATACGCAGTATTTT.

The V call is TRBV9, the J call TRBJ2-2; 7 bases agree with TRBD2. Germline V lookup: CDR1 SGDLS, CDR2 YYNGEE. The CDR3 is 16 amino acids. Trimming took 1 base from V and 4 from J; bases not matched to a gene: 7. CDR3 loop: CASSVLGLEATGELFF. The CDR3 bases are TGTGCCAGCAGCGTACTAGGACTAGAGGCCACCGGGGAGCTGTTTTTT.

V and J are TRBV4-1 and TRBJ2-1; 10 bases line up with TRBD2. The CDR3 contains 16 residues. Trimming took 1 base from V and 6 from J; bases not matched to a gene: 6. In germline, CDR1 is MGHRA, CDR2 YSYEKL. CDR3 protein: CASSQGAASGSNEQFF. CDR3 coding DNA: TGCGCCAGCAGCCAAGGGGCGGCTAGCGGGAGCAATGAGCAGTTCTTC.

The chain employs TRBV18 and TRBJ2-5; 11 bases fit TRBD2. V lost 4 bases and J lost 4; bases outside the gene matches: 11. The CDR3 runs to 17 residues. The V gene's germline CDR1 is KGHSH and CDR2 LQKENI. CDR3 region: CASSRRGSGGAVETQYF. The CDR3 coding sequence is TGTGCCAGCTCACGACGAGGTAGCGGGGGGGCCGTAGAGACCCAGTACTTC.

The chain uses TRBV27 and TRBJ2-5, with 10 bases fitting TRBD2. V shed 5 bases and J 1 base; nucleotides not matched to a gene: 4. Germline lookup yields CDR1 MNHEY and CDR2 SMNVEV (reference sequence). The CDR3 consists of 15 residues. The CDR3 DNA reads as TGTGCCAGCAGTCCGGGACTAGCGACCCAAGAGACCCAGTACTTC. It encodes CASSPGLATQETQYF.

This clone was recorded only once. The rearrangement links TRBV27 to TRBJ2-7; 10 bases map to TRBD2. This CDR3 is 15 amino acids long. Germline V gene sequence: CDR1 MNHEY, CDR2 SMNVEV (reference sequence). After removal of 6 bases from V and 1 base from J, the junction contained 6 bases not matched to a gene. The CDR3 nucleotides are TGTGCCAGCAGCCCCGGGACTAGCGCATCCTACGAGCAGTACTTC. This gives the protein CASSPGTSASYEQYF.

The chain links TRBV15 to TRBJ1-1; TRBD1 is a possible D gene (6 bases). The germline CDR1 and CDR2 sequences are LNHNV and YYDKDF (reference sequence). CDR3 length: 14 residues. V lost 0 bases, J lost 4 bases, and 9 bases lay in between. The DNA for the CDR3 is TGTGCCACCAGCAGAGAGGAAGGGGGCACTGAAGCTTTCTTT. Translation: CATSREEGGTEAFF.

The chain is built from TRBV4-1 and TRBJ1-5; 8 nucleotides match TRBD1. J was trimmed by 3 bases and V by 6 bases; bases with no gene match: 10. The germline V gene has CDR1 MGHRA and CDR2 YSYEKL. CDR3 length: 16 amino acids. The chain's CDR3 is CASSSGTGANNQPQHF. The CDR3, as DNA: TGCGCCAGCAGTTCAGGGACAGGCGCGAACAATCAGCCCCAGCATTTT.

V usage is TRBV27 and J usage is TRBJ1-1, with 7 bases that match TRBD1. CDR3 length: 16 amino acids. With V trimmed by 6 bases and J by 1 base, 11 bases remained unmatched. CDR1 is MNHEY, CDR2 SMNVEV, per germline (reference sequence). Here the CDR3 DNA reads TGTGCCAGCAGGGAGCTCAACAGGGGTTGGAACACTGAAGCTTTCTTT. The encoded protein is CASRELNRGWNTEAFF.

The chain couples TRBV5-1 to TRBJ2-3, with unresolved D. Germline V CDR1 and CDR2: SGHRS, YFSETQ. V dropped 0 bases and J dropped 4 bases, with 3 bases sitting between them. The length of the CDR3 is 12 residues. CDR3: CASSLAADTQYF. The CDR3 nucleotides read TGCGCCAGCAGCTTGGCCGCAGATACGCAGTATTTT.

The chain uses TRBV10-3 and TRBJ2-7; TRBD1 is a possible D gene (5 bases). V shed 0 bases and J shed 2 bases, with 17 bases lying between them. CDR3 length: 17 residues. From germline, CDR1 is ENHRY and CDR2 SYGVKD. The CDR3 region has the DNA TGTGCCATCAGTGAGTCGGGGCCCTCTTGGGTCGCCTACGAGCAGTACTTC. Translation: CAISESGPSWVAYEQYF.

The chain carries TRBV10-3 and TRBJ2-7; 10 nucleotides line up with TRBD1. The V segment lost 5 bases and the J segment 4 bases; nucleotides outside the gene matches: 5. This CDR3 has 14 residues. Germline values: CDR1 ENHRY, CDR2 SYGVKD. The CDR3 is CAISRQGAEYEQYF. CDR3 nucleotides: TGTGCCATCAGTAGACAGGGGGCGGAATACGAGCAGTACTTC.

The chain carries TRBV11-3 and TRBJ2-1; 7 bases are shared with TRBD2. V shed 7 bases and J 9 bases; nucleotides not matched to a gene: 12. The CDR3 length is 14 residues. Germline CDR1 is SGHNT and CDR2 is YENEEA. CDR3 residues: CASTQERGGREQFF. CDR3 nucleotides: TGTGCCAGCACTCAAGAACGCGGGGGACGTGAGCAGTTCTTC.